This T cell receptor (beta chain) comes out of a study of CD8+ T cells in alopecia areata. Trimming took off 6 bases at V and 5 bases at J, with 13 bases between the two ends. This CDR3 is built from 13 residues. Germline V CDR1 and CDR2: SEHNR, FQNEAQ (reference sequence). Extraction and reverse transcription of RNA yielded cDNA as the sequencing template. Some clones are missing from TCRdb's copy, which holds only in-frame ones; the method was immunoSEQ multiplex PCR. The table lists 130,000 or so clones, about 51% of them singletons. This chain joins TRBV7-9 and TRBJ2-5; D is possibly TRBD2 (6 bases). This TCR was sampled from a human donor with alopecia areata. Material: NKG2D-low CD8+ T cells sorted from blood. The CDR3, as DNA: TGTGCCAGCAGTCCGGACCTAGCGGAGACCCAGTACTTC. It codes for CASSPDLAETQYF. Full variable domain (outside the CDR3, taken from reference TRBV7-9 and TRBJ2-5): DTGVSQNPRHKITKRGQNVTFRCDPISEHNRLYWYRQTLGQGPEFLTYFQNEAQLEKSRLLSDRFSAERPKGSFSTLEIQRTEQGDSAMYLCASSPDLAETQYFGPGTRLLVL.